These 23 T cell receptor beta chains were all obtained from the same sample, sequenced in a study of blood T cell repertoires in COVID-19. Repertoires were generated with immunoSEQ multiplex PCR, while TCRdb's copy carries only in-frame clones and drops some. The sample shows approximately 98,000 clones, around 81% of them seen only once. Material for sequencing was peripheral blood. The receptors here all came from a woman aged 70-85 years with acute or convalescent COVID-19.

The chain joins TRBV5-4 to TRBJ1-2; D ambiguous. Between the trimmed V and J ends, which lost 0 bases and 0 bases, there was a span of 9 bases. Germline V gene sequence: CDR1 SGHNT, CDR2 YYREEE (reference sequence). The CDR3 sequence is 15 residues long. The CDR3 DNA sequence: TGTGCCAGCAGCTTGGATAGTCATACTAACTATGGCTACACCTTC. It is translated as CASSLDSHTNYGYTF.

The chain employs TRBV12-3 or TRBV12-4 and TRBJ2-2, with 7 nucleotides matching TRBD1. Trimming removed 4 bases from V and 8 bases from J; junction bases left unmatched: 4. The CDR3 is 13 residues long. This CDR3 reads CASSSQTGGELFF. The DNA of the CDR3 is TGTGCCAGCAGTTCCCAGACAGGGGGGGAGCTGTTTTTT.

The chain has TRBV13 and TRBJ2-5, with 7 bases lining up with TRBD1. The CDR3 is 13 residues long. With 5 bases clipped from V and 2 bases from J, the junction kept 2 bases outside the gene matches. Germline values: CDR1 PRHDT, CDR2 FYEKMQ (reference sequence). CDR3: CASSLGQQETQYF. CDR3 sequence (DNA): TGTGCCAGCAGCCTGGGACAGCAAGAGACCCAGTACTTC.

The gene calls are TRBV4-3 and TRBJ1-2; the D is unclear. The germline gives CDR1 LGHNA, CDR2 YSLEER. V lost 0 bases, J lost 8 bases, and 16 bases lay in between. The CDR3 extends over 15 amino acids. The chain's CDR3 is CASSQDGGGLGGYTF. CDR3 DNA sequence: TGCGCCAGCAGCCAAGACGGCGGAGGACTGGGGGGCTACACCTTC.

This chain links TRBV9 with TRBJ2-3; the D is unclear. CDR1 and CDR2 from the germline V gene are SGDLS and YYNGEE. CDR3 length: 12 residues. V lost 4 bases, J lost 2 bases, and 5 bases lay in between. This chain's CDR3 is CASSLYTDTQYF. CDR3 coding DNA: TGTGCCAGCAGCCTATACACAGATACGCAGTATTTT.

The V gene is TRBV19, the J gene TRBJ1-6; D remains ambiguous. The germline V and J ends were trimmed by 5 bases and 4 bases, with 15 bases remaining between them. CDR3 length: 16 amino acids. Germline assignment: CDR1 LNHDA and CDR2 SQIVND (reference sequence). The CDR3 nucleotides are TGTGCCAGTAGTCCGGGAGGCGGACTGTATAATTCACCCCTCCACTTT. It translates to CASSPGGGLYNSPLHF.

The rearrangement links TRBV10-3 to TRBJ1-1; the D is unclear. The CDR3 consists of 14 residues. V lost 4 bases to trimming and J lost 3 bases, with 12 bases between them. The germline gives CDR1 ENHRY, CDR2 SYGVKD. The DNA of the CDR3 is TGTGCCATCAGTGTTAGGTCGGGTGACACTGAAGCTTTCTTT. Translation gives CAISVRSGDTEAFF.

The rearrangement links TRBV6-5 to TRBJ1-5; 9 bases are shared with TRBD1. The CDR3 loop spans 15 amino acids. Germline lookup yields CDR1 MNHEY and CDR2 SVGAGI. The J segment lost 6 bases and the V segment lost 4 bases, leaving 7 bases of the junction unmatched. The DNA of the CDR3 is TGTGCCAGCAGTTCCACGGACAGGGGAGGTCAGCCCCAGCATTTT. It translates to CASSSTDRGGQPQHF.

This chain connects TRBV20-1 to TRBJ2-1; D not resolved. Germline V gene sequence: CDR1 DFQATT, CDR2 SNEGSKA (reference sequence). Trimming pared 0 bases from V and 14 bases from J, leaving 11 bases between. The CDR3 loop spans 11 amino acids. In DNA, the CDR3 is TGCAGTGCTAGAGATAATAGATTTGAGTTCTTC. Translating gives CSARDNRFEFF.

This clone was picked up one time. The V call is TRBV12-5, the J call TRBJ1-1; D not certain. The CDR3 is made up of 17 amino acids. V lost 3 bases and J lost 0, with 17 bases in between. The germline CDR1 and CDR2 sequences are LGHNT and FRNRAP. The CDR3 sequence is CASGFTAGNPMNTEAFF. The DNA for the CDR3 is TGTGCTAGTGGTTTCACCGCCGGGAACCCAATGAACACTGAAGCTTTCTTT. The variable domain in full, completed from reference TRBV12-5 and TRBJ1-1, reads DARVTQTPRHKVTEMGQEVTMRCQPILGHNTVFWYRQTMMQGLELLAYFRNRAPLDDSGMPKDRFSAEMPDATLATLKIQPSEPRDSAVYFCASGFTAGNPMNTEAFFGQGTRLTVV.

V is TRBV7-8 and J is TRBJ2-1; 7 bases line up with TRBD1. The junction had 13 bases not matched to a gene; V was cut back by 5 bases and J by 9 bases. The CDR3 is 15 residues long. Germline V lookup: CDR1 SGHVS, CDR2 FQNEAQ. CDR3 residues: CASSPIGQVVLEQFF. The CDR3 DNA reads TGTGCCAGCAGCCCCATTGGACAGGTAGTACTTGAGCAGTTCTTC.

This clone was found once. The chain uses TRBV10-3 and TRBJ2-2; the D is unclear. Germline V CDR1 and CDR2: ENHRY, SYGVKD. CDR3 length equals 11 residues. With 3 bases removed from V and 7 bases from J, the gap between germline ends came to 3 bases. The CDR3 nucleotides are TGTGCCATCAGTGACGTCGGGGAGCTGTTTTTT. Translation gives CAISDVGELFF.

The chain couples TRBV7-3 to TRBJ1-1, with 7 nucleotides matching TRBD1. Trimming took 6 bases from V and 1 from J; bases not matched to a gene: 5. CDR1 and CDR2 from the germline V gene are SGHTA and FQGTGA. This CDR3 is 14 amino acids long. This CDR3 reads CASRNNRGNTEAFF. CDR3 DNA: TGTGCCAGCAGGAACAACAGGGGGAACACTGAAGCTTTCTTT.

The CDR3, as DNA: TGTGCCAGTAGTATGTGGAGCACTGAAGCTTTCTTT. This translates into CASSMWSTEAFF. The V call is TRBV19, the J call TRBJ1-1, with D unresolved. The CDR3 spans 12 residues. Per germline, CDR1 LNHDA and CDR2 SQIVND (reference sequence). V was clipped by 3 bases and J by 4 bases, with 6 bases between them.

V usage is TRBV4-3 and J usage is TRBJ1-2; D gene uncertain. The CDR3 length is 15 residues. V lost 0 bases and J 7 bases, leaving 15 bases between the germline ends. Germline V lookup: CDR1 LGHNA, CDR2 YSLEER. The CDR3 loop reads CASSQDPGREIGYTF. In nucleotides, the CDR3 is TGCGCCAGCAGCCAAGATCCCGGGAGGGAAATTGGCTACACCTTC.

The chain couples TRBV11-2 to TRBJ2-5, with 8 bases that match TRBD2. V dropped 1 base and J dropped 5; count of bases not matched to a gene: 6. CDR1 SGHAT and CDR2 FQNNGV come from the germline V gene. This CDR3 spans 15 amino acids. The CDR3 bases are TGTGCCAGCAGCTTAGCGGTCGGGGGGGCGGAGACCCAGTACTTC. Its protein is CASSLAVGGAETQYF. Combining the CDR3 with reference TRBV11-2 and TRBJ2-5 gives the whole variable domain EAGVAQSPRYKIIEKRQSVAFWCNPISGHATLYWYQQILGQGPKLLIQFQNNGVVDDSQLPKDRFSAERLKGVDSTLKIQPAKLEDSAVYLCASSLAVGGAETQYFGPGTRLLVL.

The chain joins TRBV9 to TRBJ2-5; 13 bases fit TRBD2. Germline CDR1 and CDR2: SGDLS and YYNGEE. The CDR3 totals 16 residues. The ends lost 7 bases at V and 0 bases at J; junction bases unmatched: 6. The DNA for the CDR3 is TGTGCCAGCGCTCGGACTAGCGGGGGCTACCAAGAGACCCAGTACTTC. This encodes CASARTSGGYQETQYF. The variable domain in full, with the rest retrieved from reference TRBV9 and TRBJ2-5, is DSGVTQTPKHLITATGQRVTLRCSPRSGDLSVYWYQQSLDQGLQFLIQYYNGEERAKGNILERFSAQQFPDLHSELNLSSLELGDSALYFCASARTSGGYQETQYFGPGTRLLVL.

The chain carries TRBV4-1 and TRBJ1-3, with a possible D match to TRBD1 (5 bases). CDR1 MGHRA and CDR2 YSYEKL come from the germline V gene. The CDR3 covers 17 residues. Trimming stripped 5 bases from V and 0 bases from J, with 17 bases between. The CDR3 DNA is TGCGCCAGCAGCACACGTACAGGCGGCGACTCTGGAAACACCATATATTTT. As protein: CASSTRTGGDSGNTIYF.

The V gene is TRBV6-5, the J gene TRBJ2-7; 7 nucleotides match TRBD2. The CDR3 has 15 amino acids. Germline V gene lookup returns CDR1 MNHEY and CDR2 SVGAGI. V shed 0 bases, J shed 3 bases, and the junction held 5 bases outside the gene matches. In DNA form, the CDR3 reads TGTGCCAGCAGTTACTCGCGGGAGTGGATCTACGAGCAGTACTTC. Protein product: CASSYSREWIYEQYF.

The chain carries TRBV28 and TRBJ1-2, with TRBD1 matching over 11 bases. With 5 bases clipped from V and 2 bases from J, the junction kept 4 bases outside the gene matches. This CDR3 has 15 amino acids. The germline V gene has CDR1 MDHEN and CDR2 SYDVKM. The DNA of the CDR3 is TGTGCCAGCAGTACGTGGACAGGGGGCAACTATGGCTACACCTTC. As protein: CASSTWTGGNYGYTF.

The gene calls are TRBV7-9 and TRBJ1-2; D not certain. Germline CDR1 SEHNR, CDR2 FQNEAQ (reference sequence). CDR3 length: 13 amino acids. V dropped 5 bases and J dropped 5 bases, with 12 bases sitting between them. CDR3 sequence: CASSEGPEYGYTF. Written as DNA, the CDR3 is TGTGCCAGCAGCGAGGGTCCGGAATATGGCTACACCTTC.

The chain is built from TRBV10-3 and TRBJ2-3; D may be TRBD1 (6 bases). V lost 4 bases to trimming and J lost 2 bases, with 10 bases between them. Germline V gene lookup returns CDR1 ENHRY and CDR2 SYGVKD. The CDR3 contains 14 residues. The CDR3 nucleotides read TGTGCCATCAGTGGGACAGCTACCACAGATACGCAGTATTTT. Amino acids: CAISGTATTDTQYF.

In DNA, the CDR3 is TGCGCCAGCAGCCTCGGGACTAGGGGGACGGATACGCAGTATTTT. This sequence encodes CASSLGTRGTDTQYF. This chain uses TRBV5-1 with TRBJ2-3; 8 bases agree with TRBD2. Looked up from germline, CDR1 is SGHRS and CDR2 is YFSETQ. The V gene end was trimmed by 4 bases and the J gene end by 6 bases; junction bases not matched to a gene: 10. The CDR3 has 15 residues.